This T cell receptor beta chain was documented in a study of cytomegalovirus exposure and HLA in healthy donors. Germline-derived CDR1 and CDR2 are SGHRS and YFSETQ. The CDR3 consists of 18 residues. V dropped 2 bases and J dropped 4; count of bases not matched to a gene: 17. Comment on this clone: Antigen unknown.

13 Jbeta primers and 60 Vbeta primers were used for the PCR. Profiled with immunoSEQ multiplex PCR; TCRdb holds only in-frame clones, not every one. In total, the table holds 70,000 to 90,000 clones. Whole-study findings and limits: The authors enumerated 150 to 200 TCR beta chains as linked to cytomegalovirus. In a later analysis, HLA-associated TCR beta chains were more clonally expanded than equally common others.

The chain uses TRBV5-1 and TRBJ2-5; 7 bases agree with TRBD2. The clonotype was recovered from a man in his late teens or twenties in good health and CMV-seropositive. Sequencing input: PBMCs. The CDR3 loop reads CASSLLANNALSLETQYF. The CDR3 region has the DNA TGCGCCAGCAGCTTACTAGCGAATAACGCTCTCTCGCTAGAGACCCAGTACTTC.